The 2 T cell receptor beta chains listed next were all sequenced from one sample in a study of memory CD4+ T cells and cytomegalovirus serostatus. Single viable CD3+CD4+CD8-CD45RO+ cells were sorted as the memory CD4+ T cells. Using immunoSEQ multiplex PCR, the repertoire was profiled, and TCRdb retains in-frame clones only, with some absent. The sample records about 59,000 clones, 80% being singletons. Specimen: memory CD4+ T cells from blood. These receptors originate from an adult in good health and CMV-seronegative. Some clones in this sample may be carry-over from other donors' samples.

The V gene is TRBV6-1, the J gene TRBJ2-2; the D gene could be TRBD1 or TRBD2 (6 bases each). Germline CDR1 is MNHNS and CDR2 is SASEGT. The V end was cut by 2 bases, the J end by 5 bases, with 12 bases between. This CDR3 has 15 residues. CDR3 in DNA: TGTGCCAGCAGTGAACAGGGGAGGTGGACCGGGGAGCTGTTTTTT. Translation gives CASSEQGRWTGELFF.

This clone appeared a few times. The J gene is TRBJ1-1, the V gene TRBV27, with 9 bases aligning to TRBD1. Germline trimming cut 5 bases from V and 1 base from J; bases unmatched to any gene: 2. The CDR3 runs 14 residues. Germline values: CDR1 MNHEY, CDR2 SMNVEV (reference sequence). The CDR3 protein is CASSLGQGNTEAFF. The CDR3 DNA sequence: TGTGCCAGCAGTCTGGGACAGGGGAACACTGAAGCTTTCTTT.